The rows below give T cell receptor beta chains drawn from one sample of a study of CD8+ T cells in alopecia areata. The protocol was immunoSEQ multiplex PCR, while the TCRdb copy is restricted to in-frame clones and leaves out a portion. The sample records approximately 98,000 clones, approximately 59% being singletons. Sequencing was done on a sample of CD8+ T cells sorted from blood. The receptor set was obtained from a human donor in good health. Both conserved end residues are part of each CDR3. D genes are given only for firm matches. Clone size appears in some rows only: once, few, many, or a class for an expanded clone.

TRBJ2-5,TRBV6-5,-,TRBD2,TGTGCCAGCAAACGAACGGGGGGGCTCCGAGAGACCCAGTACTTC,CASKRTGGLRETQYF
TRBJ2-1,TRBV19,-,-,TGTGCCAGTAGGACTCCCCACAATGAGCAGTTCTTC,CASRTPHNEQFF
TRBJ2-5,TRBV29-1,few,-,TGCAGCGTTGAACGGCCTCGGACCGCTCGGTTAGGGACCCAGTACTTC,CSVERPRTARLGTQYF
TRBJ2-3,TRBV29-1,-,-,TGCAGCGTGTGGGGGGGGCTCACAGATACGCAGTATTTT,CSVWGGLTDTQYF
TRBJ2-2,TRBV6-5,few,-,TGTGCCAGCAGTCCCCTCGAGGAGACCGGGGAGCTGTTTTTT,CASSPLEETGELFF
TRBJ2-7,TRBV6-5,few,TRBD1,TGTGCCAGCAGTCAAGGACAGGCTCACTCCTACGAGCAGTACTTC,CASSQGQAHSYEQYF
TRBJ2-5,TRBV27,-,-,TGTGCCAGCAGGGGGGGCCGAGAGACCCAGTACTTC,CASRGGRETQYF
TRBJ1-1,TRBV29-1,once,TRBD1,TGCAGCGCCGCAGGGGGCTTAGGGAACACTGAAGCTTTCTTT,CSAAGGLGNTEAFF
TRBJ2-5,TRBV7-2,-,TRBD1,TGTGCCAGCAGCTTGGGTAACAGGGGGATGGAGACCCAGTACTTC,CASSLGNRGMETQYF
TRBJ2-7,TRBV2,-,-,TGTGCCATCCGGGATAGGGGCGTGTACGAGCAGTACTTC,CAIRDRGVYEQYF
TRBJ1-2,TRBV19,-,TRBD1,TGTGCCAGTAGCGGACAGGGACGGTATGGCTACACCTTC,CASSGQGRYGYTF
TRBJ2-7,TRBV11-2,many,TRBD1,TGTGCCAGCAGCTTAGGAGTGACAGGGATTACCGAGCAGTACTTC,CASSLGVTGITEQYF
TRBJ2-5,TRBV11-2,few,-,TGTGCCAGCAGCCCTGACGGGACTTCAGAGACCCAGTACTTC,CASSPDGTSETQYF
TRBJ2-5,TRBV7-9,-,-,TGTGCCAGCAGCTCCCCCATCTACCAAGAGACCCAGTACTTC,CASSSPIYQETQYF
TRBJ2-1,TRBV4-1,-,TRBD2,TGCGCCAGCAGCCAAGTTTTTTCGCCTAGCGGGGGACCCTACAATGAGCAGTTCTTC,CASSQVFSPSGGPYNEQFF
TRBJ2-2,TRBV6-5,few,-,TGTGCCAGCAGCACAGGGTCGGACACCGGGGAGCTGTTTTTT,CASSTGSDTGELFF
TRBJ1-2,TRBV6-5,-,-,TGTGCCAGCAGTTACGGGCCGGACAGTTATGGCTACACCTTC,CASSYGPDSYGYTF
TRBJ2-7,TRBV29-1,few,-,TGCAGCGTTGTGATAGGGATTTCCTACGAGCAGTACTTC,CSVVIGISYEQYF
TRBJ1-6,TRBV13,-,-,TGTGCCAGCAGCTTAGCCGCGTGGGATTCACCCCTCCACTTT,CASSLAAWDSPLHF
TRBJ2-5,TRBV7-7,once,-,TGTGCTAGCAGCTTAGGGGTCAGGGAGACCCAGTACTTC,CASSLGVRETQYF
TRBJ2-2,TRBV6-5,-,-,TGTGCCAGCAGTTACGGCACCGGGGAGCTGTTTTTT,CASSYGTGELFF
TRBJ2-1,TRBV6-4,few,TRBD2,TGTGCCAGCAGCCAGACTAGCGGGGCAAACAATGAGCAGTTCTTC,CASSQTSGANNEQFF
TRBJ1-5,TRBV19,-,-,TGTGCCAGTAGTAACCAGGGGACTTATAGCAATCAGCCCCAGCATTTT,CASSNQGTYSNQPQHF
TRBJ1-1,TRBV9,-,TRBD1,TGTGCCAGCAGCCCCGGGACAGGGAACACTGAAGCTTTCTTT,CASSPGTGNTEAFF
TRBJ2-1,TRBV7-9,-,-,TGCGCCAGCAGCCAAGAGGGCAATGAGCAGTTCTTC,CASSQEGNEQFF
TRBJ2-7,TRBV29-1,few,-,TGCAGCGCCGTACCGACCGGGGAAAGCGAGCAGTACTTC,CSAVPTGESEQYF
TRBJ1-2,TRBV29-1,-,-,TGCAGCGTTGTAGGCATTCTAAACTATGGCTACACCTTC,CSVVGILNYGYTF
TRBJ2-3,TRBV6-5,few,-,TGTGCCAGCAGTTGGGGGCAGGGGAGCACAGATACGCAGTATTTT,CASSWGQGSTDTQYF
TRBJ2-3,TRBV2,-,TRBD2,TGCGGGACTAGCGGCACAGATACGCAGTATTTT,CGTSGTDTQYF
TRBJ1-2,TRBV7-9,-,-,TGTGCCAGCAGCTTAGCCAACCCCGTCTTGGGAGGCTACACCTTC,CASSLANPVLGGYTF
TRBJ2-5,TRBV6-5,few,TRBD2,TGTGCCAGCAGCCGACTAGCGGGGGTGCAAGAGACCCAGTACTTC,CASSRLAGVQETQYF
TRBJ1-1,TRBV13,-,-,TGTGCCAGCAGCTTAGGGAGATCCGGGAGTTACACTGAAGCTTTCTTT,CASSLGRSGSYTEAFF
TRBJ1-2,TRBV23-1,-,TRBD1,TGCGCCAGCACCCAAGGGACAGACCACTATGGCTACACCTTC,CASTQGTDHYGYTF
TRBJ2-1,TRBV4-1,-,TRBD1,TGCGCCAGCAGCCAAGTATTTGGGACAGGGATCTACAATGAGCAGTTCTTC,CASSQVFGTGIYNEQFF
TRBJ2-5,TRBV4-1,few,TRBD2,TGCGCCAGCAGCCATCCACTAGCGGCCGACCAAGAGACCCAGTACTTC,CASSHPLAADQETQYF
TRBJ2-3,TRBV30,-,-,TGTGCCTGGAAACCACCCGGAGATACGCAGTATTTT,CAWKPPGDTQYF
TRBJ1-1,TRBV29-1,few,-,TGCAGCGTTCGACCTGGGGGGCTGGGAACTGAAGCTTTCTTT,CSVRPGGLGTEAFF
TRBJ2-4,TRBV6-5,few,-,TGTGCCAGCAGCACTCTGGGGTCGGCCAAAAACATTCAGTACTTC,CASSTLGSAKNIQYF
TRBJ1-6,TRBV7-9,once,-,TGTGCCAGCAGCTTCGGAGAGAATTCACCCCTCCACTTT,CASSFGENSPLHF
TRBJ2-7,TRBV2,-,TRBD1,TGTGCCAGCAGTGATAACCGGGACAGGGTCCGGAACGAGCAGTACTTC,CASSDNRDRVRNEQYF
TRBJ2-5,TRBV7-9,few,TRBD2,TGTGCCAGCTCCGGGACTAGCGGGTTACAAGAGACCCAGTACTTC,CASSGTSGLQETQYF
TRBJ1-2,TRBV29-1,-,-,TGCAGCGTCCCCATCCGTGGCGGCTACACCTTC,CSVPIRGGYTF
TRBJ2-3,TRBV13,-,TRBD2,TGTGCCAGCAGCTCTTGGGCCAGCGGGGGGGCATCGGATACGCAGTATTTT,CASSSWASGGASDTQYF
TRBJ1-4,TRBV28,-,TRBD1,TGTGCCAGCAGTCCCTCAGGGGGCCGTCATGAAAAACTGTTTTTT,CASSPSGGRHEKLFF
TRBJ1-6,TRBV5-4,-,-,TGTGCCAGCAGCTTGGAGGGGACCCCGAATTCACCCCTCCACTTT,CASSLEGTPNSPLHF
TRBJ2-4,TRBV5-6,once,TRBD2,TGTGCCAGCAGCTCGGGACTAGCGGCAAACATTCAGTACTTC,CASSSGLAANIQYF
TRBJ2-7,TRBV4-1,-,TRBD2,TGCGCCAGCAGCCACCCCGGACTAGTTTCCGAGCAGTACTTC,CASSHPGLVSEQYF
TRBJ2-5,TRBV7-9,-,-,TGTGCCAGCAGCCCGACGCCGGTTTTTGGGCAAGAGACCCAGTACTTC,CASSPTPVFGQETQYF
TRBJ2-1,TRBV23-1,-,TRBD2,TGCGCCAGCAGTCAGCCACTCGCGGGGGGGAGTGACAATGAGCAGTTCTTC,CASSQPLAGGSDNEQFF
TRBJ2-3,TRBV6-5,-,-,TGTGCCAGCAGTTACGGGAACCCCACTGCCACAGATACGCAGTATTTT,CASSYGNPTATDTQYF
TRBJ1-2,TRBV5-6,-,TRBD1,TGTGCCAGCAGCTCCGGGACAGACCTTAACTATGGCTACACCTTC,CASSSGTDLNYGYTF
TRBJ2-1,TRBV28,-,-,TGTGCCAGCAGCCCACCCGAGACTAGCAATGAGCAGTTCTTC,CASSPPETSNEQFF
TRBJ1-2,TRBV19,-,-,TGTGCCAGTAGTATTGGCCGCGGGGGGGGCCAAGGACTCAGCTACACCTTC,CASSIGRGGGQGLSYTF
TRBJ2-1,TRBV25-1,-,TRBD2,TGTGCCAGCAGTGACCCTTCTAGCGGGGGGGCCTTTGAGCAGTTCTTC,CASSDPSSGGAFEQFF
TRBJ2-7,TRBV6-6,-,-,TGTGCCAGCAGCCCCCCGAGGCAGGGATACGAGCAGTACTTC,CASSPPRQGYEQYF
TRBJ1-3,TRBV7-7,-,-,TGTGCTAGCAGCTTAGCGGCCAGTCCTGGAAACACCATATATTTT,CASSLAASPGNTIYF
TRBJ1-2,TRBV29-1,-,TRBD1,TGCAGCGAGGACAGGGATTTCTATGGCTACACCTTC,CSEDRDFYGYTF
TRBJ1-2,TRBV4-2,-,TRBD1,TGTGCCAGCAGCCAATTTTCGGTCGGGACAGGGACGGCCCCGAAATATGGCTACACCTTC,CASSQFSVGTGTAPKYGYTF
TRBJ2-7,TRBV19,few,-,TGTGCCAGTAGTAGCACCCACGAGCAGTACTTC,CASSSTHEQYF
TRBJ2-7,TRBV5-4,-,TRBD1,TGTGCCAGCAGCTTGGCAGTCGGGACAGGGGTCTACGAGCAGTACTTC,CASSLAVGTGVYEQYF